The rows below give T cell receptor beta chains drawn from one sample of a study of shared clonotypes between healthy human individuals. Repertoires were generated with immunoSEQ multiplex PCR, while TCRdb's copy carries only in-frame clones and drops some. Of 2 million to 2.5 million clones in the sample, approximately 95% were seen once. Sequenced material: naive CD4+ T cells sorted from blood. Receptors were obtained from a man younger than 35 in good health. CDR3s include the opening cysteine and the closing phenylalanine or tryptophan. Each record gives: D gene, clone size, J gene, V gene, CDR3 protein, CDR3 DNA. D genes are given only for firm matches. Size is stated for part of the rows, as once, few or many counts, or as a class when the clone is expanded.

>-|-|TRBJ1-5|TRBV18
CASSPNQQGDQPQHF
TGTGCCAGCTCACCTAACCAACAGGGTGATCAGCCCCAGCATTTT
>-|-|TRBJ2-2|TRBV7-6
CASSRLTTGELFF
TGTGCCAGCAGCCGCCTAACCACCGGGGAGCTGTTTTTT
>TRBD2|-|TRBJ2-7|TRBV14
CASSQASGRGTYEQYF
TGTGCCAGCAGCCAGGCTAGCGGGAGGGGAACCTACGAGCAGTACTTC
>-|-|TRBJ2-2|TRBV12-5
CASGAGADTGELFF
TGTGCTAGTGGAGCTGGGGCGGACACCGGGGAGCTGTTTTTT
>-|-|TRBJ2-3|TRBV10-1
CARTHRVVLGTDTQYF
TGCGCCAGGACTCACAGGGTCGTGTTGGGCACAGATACGCAGTATTTT
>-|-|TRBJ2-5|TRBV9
CASSMGLQETQYF
TGTGCCAGCAGCATGGGACTCCAGGAGACCCAGTACTTC
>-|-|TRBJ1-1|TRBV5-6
CASSLAIMNTEAFF
TGTGCCAGCAGCTTGGCTATTATGAACACTGAAGCTTTCTTT
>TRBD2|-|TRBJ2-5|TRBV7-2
CASSPAGVAETQYF
TGTGCCAGCAGCCCGGCGGGGGTCGCAGAGACCCAGTACTTC
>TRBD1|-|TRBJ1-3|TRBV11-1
CASSFDRATGNTIYF
TGTGCCAGCAGCTTCGACAGGGCCACTGGAAACACCATATATTTT
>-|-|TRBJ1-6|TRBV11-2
CASSLELGGASYNSPLHF
TGTGCCAGCAGCTTAGAGCTTGGCGGTGCCTCCTATAATTCACCCCTCCACTTT
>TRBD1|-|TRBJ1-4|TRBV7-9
CASSLGGTGAEKLFF
TGTGCCAGCAGCTTAGGGGGGACAGGGGCTGAAAAACTGTTTTTT
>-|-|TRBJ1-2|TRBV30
CAWSGGLLANYGYTF
TGTGCCTGGAGTGGCGGGCTGTTAGCTAACTATGGCTACACCTTC
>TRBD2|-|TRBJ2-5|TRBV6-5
CASRRLAGTRETQYF
TGTGCCAGCAGACGACTAGCGGGGACCAGGGAGACCCAGTACTTC
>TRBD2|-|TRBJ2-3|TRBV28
CASSITLFRSGRAVGTDTQYF
TGTGCCAGCAGTATAACCCTCTTCCGAAGCGGGAGGGCCGTGGGCACAGATACGCAGTATTTT
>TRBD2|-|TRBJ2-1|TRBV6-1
CASSGLASPQFF
TGTGCCAGCAGCGGACTAGCGTCCCCACAGTTCTTC
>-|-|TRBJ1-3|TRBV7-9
CASSAEGNTIYF
TGTGCCAGCAGCGCAGAAGGGAACACCATATATTTT
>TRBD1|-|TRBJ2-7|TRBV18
CASSPPGQGLYEQYF
TGTGCCAGCTCACCACCGGGACAGGGGCTTTACGAGCAGTACTTC
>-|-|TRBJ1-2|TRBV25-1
CASSVDGSNYGYTF
TGTGCCAGCAGTGTAGACGGTTCTAACTATGGCTACACCTTC
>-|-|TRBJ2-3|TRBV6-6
CASRRLESSPDTQYF
TGTGCCAGCAGACGACTAGAATCATCCCCAGATACGCAGTATTTT
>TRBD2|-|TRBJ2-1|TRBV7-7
CASSPRTSGSYEQFF
TGTGCTAGCAGCCCCAGGACTAGCGGGAGCTATGAGCAGTTCTTC
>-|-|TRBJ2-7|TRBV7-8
CASSLVQTPYYEQYF
TGTGCCAGCAGCTTAGTACAGACCCCCTACTACGAGCAGTACTTC
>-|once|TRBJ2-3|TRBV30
CAWSAQTGHHTDTQYF
TGTGCCTGGAGTGCCCAAACGGGACACCACACAGATACGCAGTATTTT
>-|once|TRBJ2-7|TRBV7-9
CASSYGGPAYEQYF
TGTGCCAGCAGCTACGGGGGACCCGCCTACGAGCAGTACTTC
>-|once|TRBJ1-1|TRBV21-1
CASIATENTEAFF
TGTGCCAGCATCGCGACAGAGAACACTGAAGCTTTCTTT
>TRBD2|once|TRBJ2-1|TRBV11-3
CASSSEREEQFF
TGTGCCAGCAGCTCGGAGCGGGAAGAGCAGTTCTTC
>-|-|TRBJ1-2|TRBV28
CASSFGVNYGYTF
TGTGCCAGCAGTTTCGGAGTTAACTATGGCTACACCTTC
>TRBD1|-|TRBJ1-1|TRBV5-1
CASSLAQGAAEAFF
TGCGCCAGCAGCTTGGCCCAGGGGGCTGCAGAAGCTTTCTTT
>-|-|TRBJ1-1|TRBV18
CASSTQGMNTEAFF
TGTGCCAGCTCCACGCAAGGTATGAACACTGAAGCTTTCTTT
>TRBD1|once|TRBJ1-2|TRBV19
CASSGPDRANYGYTF
TGTGCCAGTAGCGGCCCGGACAGGGCCAACTATGGCTACACCTTC
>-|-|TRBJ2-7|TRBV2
CASKAGPSSSYEQYF
TGTGCCAGCAAGGCGGGGCCGTCAAGCTCCTACGAGCAGTACTTC
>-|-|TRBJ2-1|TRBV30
CAWTSLQGLSSYNEQFF
TGTGCCTGGACCTCTTTACAGGGTCTGAGCTCCTACAATGAGCAGTTCTTC
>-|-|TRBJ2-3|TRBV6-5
CASSSTDTQYF
TGTGCCAGTAGTAGCACAGATACGCAGTATTTT
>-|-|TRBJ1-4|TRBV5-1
CASSLERRGEKLFF
TGCGCCAGCAGCTTGGAACGTCGGGGTGAAAAACTGTTTTTT
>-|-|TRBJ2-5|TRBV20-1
CGMDAQETQYF
TGCGGGATGGATGCACAAGAGACCCAGTACTTC
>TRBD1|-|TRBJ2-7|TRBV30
CAWSVRDRQSYEQYF
TGTGCCTGGAGTGTACGGGACAGACAGTCCTACGAGCAGTACTTC
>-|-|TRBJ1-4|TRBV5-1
CASSLEGKGEKLFF
TGCGCCAGCAGCTTGGAGGGTAAAGGTGAAAAACTGTTTTTT